This T cell receptor (beta chain) comes out of a study of blood T cell repertoires in COVID-19. Study details: COVID-19 samples, acute and convalescent, were from the United States, Italy and Spain.

The CDR3 totals 14 residues. Germline values: CDR1 MDHEN, CDR2 SYDVKM. Trimming cost V 4 bases and J 9 bases; bases outside gene matches: 6. Researchers sorted participants into cohorts using their self-reported clinical history. Contact with a PCR-confirmed or clinician-diagnosed COVID-19 case occurred within 2 weeks of entry. The authors' processing: Reference gene primer amplification yielded estimated nucleated cell counts. Libraries were prepared by immunoSEQ multiplex PCR; TCRdb keeps only in-frame clonotypes and omits some of them. That table furnishes V, J and clone size, whereas the DNA furnished D and trimming. The sample lists some 320,000 clones, around 85% occurring once.

The sequenced sample consisted of PBMCs or T cells enriched from blood (not recorded which). This chain links TRBV28 with TRBJ1-6, with 7 nucleotides matching TRBD1. The receptor comes from a woman in her 30s who had been exposed to COVID-19. The CDR3 region has the DNA TGTGCCAGCAGTTCCCGACAGGGAATTTCACCCCTCCACTTT. Translating gives CASSSRQGISPLHF.